A single sample is the source of the 25 T cell receptor beta chains below, sequenced in a study of blood T cell repertoires in COVID-19. The table came from immunoSEQ multiplex PCR; TCRdb's copy has only in-frame clones and leaves some out. The sample has around 130,000 clones; 80% to 90% are singletons. The material sequenced was PBMCs or T cells enriched from blood (not recorded which). The receptors stem from a man in his forties with acute COVID-19.

The gene calls are TRBV30 and TRBJ1-2; D perhaps matches TRBD1 (5 bases). CDR1 GTSNPN and CDR2 SVGIG come from the germline V gene (reference sequence). V was cut by 2 bases and J by 1 base, with 8 bases left in between. This CDR3 region has 13 residues. The CDR3 protein is CAWSHRINYGYTF. The CDR3 nucleotides are TGTGCCTGGAGTCACAGGATTAACTATGGCTACACCTTC.

This chain uses TRBV29-1 with TRBJ1-2; 9 bases map to TRBD1. The CDR3 runs 14 residues. Per germline, CDR1 SQVTM and CDR2 ANQGSEA. V gave up 3 bases and J gave up 4 bases; unmatched junction bases: 6. The CDR3 DNA is TGCAGCGTTGACGGACAGGGGTTCGGCTATGGCTACACCTTC. It yields the protein CSVDGQGFGYGYTF.

The chain joins TRBV7-9 to TRBJ1-5; 10 bases fit TRBD1. V lost 5 bases, J lost 2 bases, and 3 bases stayed unmatched. The CDR3 has 15 amino acids. From germline, CDR1 is SEHNR and CDR2 FQNEAQ (reference sequence). In DNA form, the CDR3 reads TGTGCCAGCAGCCCGACAGGGGGCGGCAATCAGCCCCAGCATTTT. It codes for CASSPTGGGNQPQHF.

The sample holds a few counts of this clone. CDR3 sequence: CASSDGGFTDTQYF. The CDR3 DNA follows: TGTGCCAGCAGCGATGGGGGGTTCACAGATACGCAGTATTTT. This chain connects TRBV7-9 to TRBJ2-3, with D perhaps matching TRBD2 (6 bases). The CDR3 has 14 residues. CDR1 is SEHNR, CDR2 FQNEAQ, per germline (reference sequence). Trimming pared 5 bases from V and 2 bases from J, leaving 11 bases between.

The V and J genes are TRBV27 and TRBJ1-2; 7 nucleotides match TRBD1. CDR1 and CDR2 (germline): MNHEY, SMNVEV (reference sequence). Unmatched junction bases numbered 8, after V lost 4 bases and J lost 6 bases. This CDR3 is 14 amino acids long. CDR3 sequence reads: CASSSWGQINGYTF. The CDR3 DNA is TGTGCCAGCAGTTCGTGGGGACAGATCAATGGCTACACCTTC.

The chain has TRBV14 and TRBJ2-7, with 11 positions matching TRBD2. Germline values: CDR1 SGHDN, CDR2 FVKESK. CDR3 size: 18 residues. V lost 1 base to trimming and J lost 5 bases; unmatched junction nucleotides: 13. The CDR3 sequence: CASSQVSPSGLAVHEQYF. The CDR3 DNA reads TGTGCCAGCAGCCAAGTTAGTCCTTCGGGACTAGCGGTCCACGAGCAGTACTTC.

The rearrangement uses TRBV3-1 (or the pseudogene TRBV3-2) and TRBJ2-7, with 7 positions matching TRBD1. There are 14 residues in the CDR3. CDR1 LGHDT and CDR2 YNNKEL come from the germline V gene (reference sequence). V shed 4 bases and J 3 bases; nucleotides not matched to a gene: 6. CDR3 amino acids: CASSRLRDSYEQYF. The CDR3 nucleotides are TGTGCCAGCAGCCGCCTCCGGGACAGCTACGAGCAGTACTTC.

V gene TRBV9 combines with J gene TRBJ1-1, with D possibly being TRBD1 (6 bases). CDR1 and CDR2 (germline): SGDLS, YYNGEE. V shed 4 bases and J shed 4 bases, with 20 bases lying between them. The CDR3 is 16 residues long. CDR3 sequence: CASSRFSGATGTEAFF. The CDR3 region has the DNA TGTGCCAGCAGCCGTTTCTCAGGGGCGACGGGCACTGAAGCTTTCTTT.

This chain links TRBV28 with TRBJ2-5; 8 nucleotides agree with TRBD1. The CDR3 contains 14 residues. J was trimmed by 5 bases and V by 2 bases; bases with no gene match: 4. Looked up from germline, CDR1 is MDHEN and CDR2 is SYDVKM. CDR3 coding DNA: TGTGCCAGCAGTTTACAGGGGGCGCAGGAGACCCAGTACTTC. Translation: CASSLQGAQETQYF.

The gene calls are TRBV6-1 and TRBJ1-2; D gene uncertain. Per germline, CDR1 MNHNS and CDR2 SASEGT. The CDR3 consists of 13 residues. V lost 2 bases, J lost 8 bases, and 12 bases lay in between. The chain's CDR3 is CASSEWSGSGYTF. In DNA form, the CDR3 reads TGTGCCAGCAGTGAATGGTCGGGGTCCGGCTACACCTTC.

This chain connects TRBV5-1 to TRBJ1-1; 7 bases are shared with TRBD1. The V gene's germline CDR1 is SGHRS and CDR2 YFSETQ. V shed 5 bases, J shed 7 bases, and the junction held 11 bases outside the gene matches. This CDR3 region has 14 residues. This CDR3 is CASRETGKEGEAFF. CDR3 in DNA: TGCGCCAGCAGAGAGACAGGGAAGGAGGGTGAAGCTTTCTTT.

The chain combines TRBV28 with TRBJ1-5, with 7 bases lining up with TRBD1. This CDR3 has 16 residues. Germline values: CDR1 MDHEN, CDR2 SYDVKM. With 6 bases clipped from V and 0 bases from J, the junction kept 8 bases outside the gene matches. The CDR3 loop is CASRRTGVFSNQPQHF. The CDR3 DNA sequence: TGTGCCAGCAGGCGTACAGGGGTTTTTAGCAATCAGCCCCAGCATTTT.

The rearrangement links TRBV29-1 to TRBJ2-3; 7 nucleotides align to TRBD2. The CDR3 consists of 13 residues. Germline trimming cut 1 base from V and 4 bases from J; bases unmatched to any gene: 2. Germline CDR1 is SQVTM and CDR2 is ANQGSEA. The CDR3 spells CSVEGGRADTQYF. The DNA of the CDR3 is TGCAGCGTTGAAGGGGGGAGGGCAGATACGCAGTATTTT.

This chain connects TRBV11-2 to TRBJ2-3; the D gene is possibly TRBD2 (5 bases). The CDR3 is 15 residues long. The germline CDR1 and CDR2 sequences are SGHAT and FQNNGV. V lost 5 bases and J lost 0, with 12 bases in between. As DNA, the CDR3 is TGTGCCAGCAGCCTCACTAGGACGAGCACAGATACGCAGTATTTT. Residues: CASSLTRTSTDTQYF.

The chain joins TRBV7-6 to TRBJ1-5; 12 nucleotides match TRBD1. The CDR3 is 15 residues long. CDR1 and CDR2 (germline): SGHVS, FNYEAQ. Losses at the gene ends were 3 bases for V and 4 bases for J; bases not matched to a gene: 1. The CDR3 DNA is TGTGCCAGCAGCTTGGGACAGGGGGCGAATCAGCCCCAGCATTTT. This codes for CASSLGQGANQPQHF.

Concerning this clone: Other DNA sequences in this sample translate to the same CDR3. The chain combines TRBV7-3 with TRBJ2-3, with 7 bases identical to TRBD2. V trimming: 1 base; J trimming: 3 bases; junction bases outside the gene matches: 1. The CDR3 extends over 14 amino acids. Germline V gene data show CDR1 as SGHTA and CDR2 as FQGTGA. The CDR3 coding sequence is TGTGCCAGCAGCTTAAGCGGGGGAACAGATACGCAGTATTTT. Its protein product is CASSLSGGTDTQYF.

The chain has TRBV6-5 and TRBJ1-2, with a tentative D call TRBD1 (6 bases). CDR1 and CDR2 from the germline V gene are MNHEY and SVGAGI. CDR3 length: 12 residues. The V end was cut by 11 bases, the J end by 4 bases, with 14 bases between. This CDR3 is CAHRARVYGYTF. DNA for the CDR3: TGTGCCCACAGGGCCAGGGTCTATGGCTACACCTTC.

The V call is TRBV28, the J call TRBJ2-7; 8 nucleotides match TRBD2. This CDR3 spans 17 amino acids. V lost 11 bases, J lost 1 base, and 19 bases stayed unmatched. Germline V lookup: CDR1 MDHEN, CDR2 SYDVKM. Here the CDR3 reads CAAFPTSGPVGSYEQYF. Here the CDR3 DNA reads TGTGCCGCCTTCCCTACTAGCGGCCCGGTGGGGTCCTACGAGCAGTACTTC. The full variable domain, completed using reference TRBV28 and TRBJ2-7, is DVKVTQSSRYLVKRTGEKVFLECVQDMDHENMFWYRQDPGLGLRLIYFSYDVKMKEKGDIPEGYSVSREKKERFSLILESASTNQTSMYLCAAFPTSGPVGSYEQYFGPGTRLTVT.

The chain employs TRBV18 and TRBJ2-5; TRBD2 matches 8 bases. This CDR3 has 15 amino acids. From germline, CDR1 is KGHSH and CDR2 LQKENI. V lost 1 base, J lost 1 base, and 2 bases stayed unmatched. The CDR3 reads CASSPLAGPQETQYF. CDR3 DNA sequence: TGTGCCAGCTCACCACTAGCGGGACCCCAAGAGACCCAGTACTTC.

V usage is TRBV28 and J usage is TRBJ2-3; a possible D gene is TRBD2 (6 bases). Germline V CDR1 and CDR2: MDHEN, SYDVKM. The V gene lost 5 bases and the J gene lost 1 base, with 16 bases spanning the gap. The CDR3 is 16 amino acids. CDR3 residues: CASSKRGLVRTDTQYF. CDR3 nucleotide sequence: TGTGCCAGCAGTAAGAGGGGACTTGTACGCACAGATACGCAGTATTTT.

The chain employs TRBV10-2 and TRBJ2-2; the match to TRBD1 covers 9 bases. The CDR3 has 14 residues. Trimming cost V 7 bases and J 7 bases; bases outside gene matches: 7. Germline V lookup: CDR1 WSHSY, CDR2 SAAADI. The CDR3 DNA follows: TGCGCCAGCATAATACAGGGGGCTAGCGGGGAGCTGTTTTTT. Protein product: CASIIQGASGELFF.

This rearrangement joins TRBV7-2 to TRBJ1-5; tentatively, D is TRBD1 (6 bases). Germline V gives CDR1 SGHTA, CDR2 FQGNSA. V lost 5 bases, J lost 9 bases, and 14 bases lay in between. The CDR3 contains 13 residues. CDR3 sequence (DNA): TGTGCCAGCAGCGATTGGCAGGGGCGGCCCCAGCATTTT. Protein product: CASSDWQGRPQHF.

This clone was picked up one time. The rearrangement uses TRBV11-3 and TRBJ2-7; 8 positions agree with TRBD2. CDR3 length: 13 amino acids. Germline CDR1 SGHNT, CDR2 YENEEA. V dropped 11 bases and J dropped 4; count of bases not matched to a gene: 10. In nucleotides, the CDR3 is TGTGCCGGCCACTATGGCGGGGGGTACGAGCAGTACTTC. It yields the protein CAGHYGGGYEQYF.

This clone occurred a few times. This chain uses TRBV3-1 (or the pseudogene TRBV3-2) with TRBJ2-1; TRBD2 agrees at 15 bases. The CDR3 is 16 amino acids. Germline values: CDR1 LGHDT, CDR2 YNNKEL (reference sequence). The V and J ends lost 5 bases and 7 bases, in that order; junction bases with no gene match: 6. The CDR3 loop is CASSSWTSGRGNEQFF. The CDR3 region has the DNA TGTGCCAGCAGCTCCTGGACTAGCGGGAGGGGTAATGAGCAGTTCTTC.

V and J are TRBV6-5 and TRBJ1-1; D perhaps matches TRBD1 (5 bases). The CDR3 totals 12 residues. The ends were cut back, 7 bases at V and 4 bases at J, with 10 bases in the middle. Germline V gene sequence: CDR1 MNHEY, CDR2 SVGAGI. The CDR3 sequence: CASTGPSTEAFF. CDR3 sequence (DNA): TGTGCCAGCACAGGGCCGAGCACTGAAGCTTTCTTT.